This TCR beta chain originates from a study of cytomegalovirus exposure and HLA in healthy donors. Broader study findings: TCR clusters originating in the first cohort tended to co-occur in the 110 or so validation repertoires, according to a later analysis.

The method was immunoSEQ multiplex PCR; TCRdb's version includes in-frame clones alone and lacks a portion of them. Of around 71,000 clones listed, just under 95% are singletons. About this clone: Its antigen is undetermined.

The V gene's germline CDR1 is SGHTA and CDR2 FQGTGA. Trimming removed 5 bases from V and 5 bases from J, with 19 bases in between. This CDR3 has 15 amino acids. The sequenced sample consisted of PBMCs. This clonotype was obtained from a man aged 18 to 30 in good health and CMV-seropositive. The V gene is TRBV7-3, the J gene TRBJ2-7; D is undetermined. CDR3 DNA sequence: TGTGCCAGCAGCGCCGAGAATTTTGGCGGCAACGAGCAGTACTTC. Translated: CASSAENFGGNEQYF. The complete variable domain, with remaining parts taken from reference TRBV7-3 and TRBJ2-7, reads GAGVSQTPSNKVTEKGKYVELRCDPISGHTALYWYRQSLGQGPEFLIYFQGTGAADDSGLPNDRFFAVRPEGSVSTLKIQRTERGDSAVYLCASSAENFGGNEQYFGPGTRLTVT.